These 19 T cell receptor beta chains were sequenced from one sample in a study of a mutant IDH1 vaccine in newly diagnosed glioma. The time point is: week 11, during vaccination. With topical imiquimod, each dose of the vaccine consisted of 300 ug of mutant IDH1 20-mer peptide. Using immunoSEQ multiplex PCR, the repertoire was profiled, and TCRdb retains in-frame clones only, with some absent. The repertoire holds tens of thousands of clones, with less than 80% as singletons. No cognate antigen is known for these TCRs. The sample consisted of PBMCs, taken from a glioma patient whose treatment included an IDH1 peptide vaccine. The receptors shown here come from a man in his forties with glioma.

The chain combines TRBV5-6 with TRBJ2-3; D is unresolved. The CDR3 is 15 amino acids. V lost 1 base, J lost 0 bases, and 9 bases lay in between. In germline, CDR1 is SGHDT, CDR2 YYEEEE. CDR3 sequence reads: CASSLQPRSTDTQYF. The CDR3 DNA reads TGTGCCAGCAGCTTGCAACCAAGGAGCACAGATACGCAGTATTTT.

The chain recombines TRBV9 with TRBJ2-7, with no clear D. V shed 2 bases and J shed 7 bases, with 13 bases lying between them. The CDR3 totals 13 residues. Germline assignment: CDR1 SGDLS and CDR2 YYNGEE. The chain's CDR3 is CASSVIQGWEQYV. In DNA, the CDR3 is TGTGCCAGCAGCGTCATTCAAGGTTGGGAGCAGTACGTC.

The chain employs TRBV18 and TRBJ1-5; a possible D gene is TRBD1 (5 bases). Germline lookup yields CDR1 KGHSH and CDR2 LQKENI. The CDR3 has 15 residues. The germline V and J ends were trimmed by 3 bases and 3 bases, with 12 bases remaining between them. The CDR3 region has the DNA TGTGCCAGCTCACCGAATCAGGGTTCCAATCAGCCCCAGCATTTT. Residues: CASSPNQGSNQPQHF.

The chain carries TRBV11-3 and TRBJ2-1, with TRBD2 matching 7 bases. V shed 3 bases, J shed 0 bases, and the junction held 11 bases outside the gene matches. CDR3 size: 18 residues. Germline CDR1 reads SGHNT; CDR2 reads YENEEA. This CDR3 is CASSFWEGPFSSYNEQFF. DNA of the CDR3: TGTGCCAGCAGCTTTTGGGAGGGCCCCTTTAGCTCCTACAATGAGCAGTTCTTC.

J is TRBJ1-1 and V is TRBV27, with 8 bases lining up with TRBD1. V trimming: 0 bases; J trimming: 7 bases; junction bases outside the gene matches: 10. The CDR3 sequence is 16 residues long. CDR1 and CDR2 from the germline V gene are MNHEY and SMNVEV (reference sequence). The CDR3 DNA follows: TGTGCCAGCAGTTTATCGTGGGCAGGGGGCGTAGGTGAAGCTTTCTTT. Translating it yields CASSLSWAGGVGEAFF.

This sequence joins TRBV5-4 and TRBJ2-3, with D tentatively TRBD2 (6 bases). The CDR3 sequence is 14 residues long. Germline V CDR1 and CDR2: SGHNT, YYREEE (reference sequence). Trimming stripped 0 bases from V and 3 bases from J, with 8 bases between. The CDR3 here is CASSLGRETDTQYF. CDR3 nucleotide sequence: TGTGCCAGCAGCTTGGGTCGGGAGACAGATACGCAGTATTTT.

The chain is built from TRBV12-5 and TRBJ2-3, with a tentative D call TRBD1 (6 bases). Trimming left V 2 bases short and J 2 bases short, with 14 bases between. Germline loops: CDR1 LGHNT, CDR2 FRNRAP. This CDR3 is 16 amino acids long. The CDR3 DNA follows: TGTGCTAGTGGTTTGATGAACACGGGACACACAGATACGCAGTATTTT. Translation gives CASGLMNTGHTDTQYF.

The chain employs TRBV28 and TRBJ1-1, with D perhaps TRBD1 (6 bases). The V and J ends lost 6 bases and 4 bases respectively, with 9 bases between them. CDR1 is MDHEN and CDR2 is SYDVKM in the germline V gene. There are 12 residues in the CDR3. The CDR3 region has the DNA TGTGCCAGCAGGCGACAGGCCACTGAAGCTTTCTTT. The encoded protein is CASRRQATEAFF.

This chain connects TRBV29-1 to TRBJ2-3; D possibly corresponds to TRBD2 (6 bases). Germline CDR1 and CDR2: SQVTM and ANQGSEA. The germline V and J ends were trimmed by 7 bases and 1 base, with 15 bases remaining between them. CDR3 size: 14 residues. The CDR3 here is CSAGVPGGTDTQYF. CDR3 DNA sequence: TGCAGCGCTGGAGTCCCGGGGGGCACAGATACGCAGTATTTT.

CDR3: CASSSGQGIVNEQFF. CDR3 bases: TGTGCCAGCAGCTCGGGACAGGGTATTGTGAATGAGCAGTTCTTC. The rearrangement uses TRBV5-8 and TRBJ2-1, with 9 bases lining up with TRBD1. Germline V gives CDR1 SGHTS, CDR2 YDEGEE. The trim removed 3 bases at V and 7 bases at J, leaving 8 bases unmatched. The CDR3 runs to 15 residues.

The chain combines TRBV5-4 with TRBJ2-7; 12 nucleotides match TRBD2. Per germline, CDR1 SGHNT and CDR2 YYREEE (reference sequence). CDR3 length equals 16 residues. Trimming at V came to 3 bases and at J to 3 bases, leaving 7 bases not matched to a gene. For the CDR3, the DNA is TGTGCCAGCAGCTCCTCAACTAGCGGGGGGTTCTACGAGCAGTACTTC. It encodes CASSSSTSGGFYEQYF.

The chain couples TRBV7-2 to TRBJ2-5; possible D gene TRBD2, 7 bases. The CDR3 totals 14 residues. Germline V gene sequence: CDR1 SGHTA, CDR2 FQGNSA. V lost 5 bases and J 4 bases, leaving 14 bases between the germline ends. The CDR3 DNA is TGTGCCAGCAGCAGTGGGGGGGCAGGAGAGACCCAGTACTTC. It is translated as CASSSGGAGETQYF.

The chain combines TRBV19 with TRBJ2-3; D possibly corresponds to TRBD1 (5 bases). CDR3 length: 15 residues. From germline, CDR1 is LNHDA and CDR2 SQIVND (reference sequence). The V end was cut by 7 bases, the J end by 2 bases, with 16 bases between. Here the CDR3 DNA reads TGTGCCAGTAAGCTAGGTACAGGTTACACAGATACGCAGTATTTT. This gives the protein CASKLGTGYTDTQYF.

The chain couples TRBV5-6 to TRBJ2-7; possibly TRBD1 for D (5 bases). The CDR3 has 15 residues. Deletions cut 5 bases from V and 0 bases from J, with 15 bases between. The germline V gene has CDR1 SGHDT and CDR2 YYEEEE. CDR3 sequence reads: CASSGRGRSSYEQYF. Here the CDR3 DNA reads TGTGCCAGCAGTGGTAGGGGCCGAAGCTCCTACGAGCAGTACTTC.

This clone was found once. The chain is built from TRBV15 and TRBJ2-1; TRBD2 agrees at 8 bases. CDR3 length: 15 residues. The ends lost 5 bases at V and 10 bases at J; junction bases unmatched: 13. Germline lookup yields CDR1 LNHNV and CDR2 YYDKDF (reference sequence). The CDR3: CATSLASGSSGEQFF. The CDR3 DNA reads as TGTGCCACCAGCCTGGCGAGCGGGAGCTCCGGAGAGCAGTTCTTC.

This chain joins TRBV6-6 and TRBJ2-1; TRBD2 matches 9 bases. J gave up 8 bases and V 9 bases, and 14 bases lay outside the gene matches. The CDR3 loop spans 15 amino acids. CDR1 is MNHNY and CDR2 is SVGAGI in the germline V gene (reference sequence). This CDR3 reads CASTSRGGQLDEQFF. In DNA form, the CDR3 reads TGTGCCAGTACCTCGCGGGGGGGCCAGTTAGATGAGCAGTTCTTC.

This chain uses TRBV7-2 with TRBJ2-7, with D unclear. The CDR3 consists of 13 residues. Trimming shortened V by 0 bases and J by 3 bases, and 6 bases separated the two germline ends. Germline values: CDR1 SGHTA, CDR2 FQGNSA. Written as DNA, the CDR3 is TGTGCCAGCAGCTTAGCTCCAAACTACGAGCAGTACGTC. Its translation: CASSLAPNYEQYV.

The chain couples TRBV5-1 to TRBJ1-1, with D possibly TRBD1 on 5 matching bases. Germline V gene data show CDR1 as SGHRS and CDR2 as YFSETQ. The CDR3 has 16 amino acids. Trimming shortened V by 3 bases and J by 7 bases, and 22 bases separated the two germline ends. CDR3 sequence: CASSSRGSPSRGEAFF. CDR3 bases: TGCGCCAGCAGCTCTCGGGGCAGCCCTAGCCGAGGTGAAGCTTTCTTT.

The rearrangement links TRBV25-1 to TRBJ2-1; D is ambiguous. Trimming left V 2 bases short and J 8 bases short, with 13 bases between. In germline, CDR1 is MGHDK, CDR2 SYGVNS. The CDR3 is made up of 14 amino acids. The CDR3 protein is CASSETSFGDEQFF. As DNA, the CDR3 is TGTGCCAGCAGTGAAACGTCGTTCGGAGATGAGCAGTTCTTC.